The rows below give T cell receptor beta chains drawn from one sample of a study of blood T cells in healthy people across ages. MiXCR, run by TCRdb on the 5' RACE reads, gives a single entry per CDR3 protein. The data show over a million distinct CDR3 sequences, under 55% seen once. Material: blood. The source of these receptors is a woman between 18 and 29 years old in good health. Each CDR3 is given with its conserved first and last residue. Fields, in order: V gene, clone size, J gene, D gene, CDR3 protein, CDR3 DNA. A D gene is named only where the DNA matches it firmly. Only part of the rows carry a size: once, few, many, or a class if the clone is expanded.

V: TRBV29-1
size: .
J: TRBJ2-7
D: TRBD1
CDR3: CSVEDPGTGKTLSYNEQYF
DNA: TGCAGCGTTGAAGATCCCGGGACAGGGAAGACGCTTTCCTACAATGAGCAGTACTTC

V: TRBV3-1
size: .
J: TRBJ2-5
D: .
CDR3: CASSQYRQQETQYF
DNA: TGTGCCAGCAGCCAATATCGGCAGCAAGAGACCCAGTACTTC

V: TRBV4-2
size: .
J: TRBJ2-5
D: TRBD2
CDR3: CASSQDGTSGPYF
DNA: TGTGCCAGCAGCCAAGATGGGACTAGTGGGCCGTACTTC

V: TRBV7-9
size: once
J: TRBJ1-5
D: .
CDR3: CASSPRTLTGNQPQHF
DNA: TGTGCCAGCAGCCCGCGGACACTTACAGGCAATCAGCCCCAGCATTTT

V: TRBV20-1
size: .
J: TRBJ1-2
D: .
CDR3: CSARKGGVFYGYTF
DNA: TGCAGTGCTAGAAAAGGAGGGGTCTTTTACGGCTACACCTTC

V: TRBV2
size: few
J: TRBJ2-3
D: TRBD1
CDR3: CASSVVGQGRDTQYF
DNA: TGTGCCAGCAGTGTAGTGGGACAGGGACGAGATACGCAGTATTTT

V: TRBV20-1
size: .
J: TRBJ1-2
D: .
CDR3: CSASVDSYGYTF
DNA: TGCAGTGCTTCCGTCGACAGCTATGGCTACACCTTC

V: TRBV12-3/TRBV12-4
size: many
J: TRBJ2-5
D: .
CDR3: CASSWGMQETQYF
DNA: TGTGCCAGCAGTTGGGGGATGCAAGAGACCCAGTACTTC

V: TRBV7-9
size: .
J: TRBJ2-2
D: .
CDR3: CAGSLILHTRELFF
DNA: TGTGCCGGCAGCTTAATTCTACACACCCGGGAGCTGTTTTTT

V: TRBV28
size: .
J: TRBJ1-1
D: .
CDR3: CAGSGDMTEAFF
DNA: TGTGCCGGATCAGGGGATATGACTGAAGCTTTCTTT

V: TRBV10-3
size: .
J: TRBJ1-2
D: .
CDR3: CATSEPRQPYGYTF
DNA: TGTGCCACCAGTGAGCCCCGACAGCCCTATGGCTACACCTTC

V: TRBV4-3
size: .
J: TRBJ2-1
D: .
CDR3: CASSRTLTRAANEQFF
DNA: TGCGCCAGCAGCCGTACTCTGACTAGGGCGGCCAATGAGCAGTTCTTC

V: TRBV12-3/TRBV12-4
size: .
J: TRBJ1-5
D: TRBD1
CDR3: CASSLAGTVNQPQHF
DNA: TGTGCCAGCAGTTTAGCCGGGACAGTCAATCAGCCCCAGCATTTT

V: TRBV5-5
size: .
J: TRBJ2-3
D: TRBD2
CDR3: CASRKAGEPTDTQYF
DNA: TGTGCCAGCAGAAAAGCGGGAGAACCCACAGATACGCAGTATTTT

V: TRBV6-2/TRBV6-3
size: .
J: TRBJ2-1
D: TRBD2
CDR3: CASRGLAAGERFF
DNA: TGTGCCAGCAGGGGACTAGCGGCGGGAGAGCGGTTCTTC

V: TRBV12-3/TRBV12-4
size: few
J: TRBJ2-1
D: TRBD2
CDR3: CASSPGVTSLNEQFF
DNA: TGTGCCAGCAGTCCGGGGGTGACTAGCCTCAATGAGCAGTTCTTC

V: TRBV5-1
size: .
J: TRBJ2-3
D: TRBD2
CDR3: CASSRPERGGDTQYF
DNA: TGCGCCAGCAGCCGGCCCGAGCGGGGAGGAGATACGCAGTATTTT

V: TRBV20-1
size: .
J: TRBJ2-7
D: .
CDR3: CSAGLAGGQYF
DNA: TGCAGTGCTGGGCTGGCCGGCGGGCAGTACTTC

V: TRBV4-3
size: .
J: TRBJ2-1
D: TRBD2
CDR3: CASSQDYAGGDNEQFF
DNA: TGCGCCAGCAGCCAAGATTATGCGGGAGGGGACAATGAGCAGTTCTTC

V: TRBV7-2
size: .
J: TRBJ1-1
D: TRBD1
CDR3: CASSGDRVEAFF
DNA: TGTGCCAGCAGCGGGGACAGGGTTGAAGCTTTCTTT

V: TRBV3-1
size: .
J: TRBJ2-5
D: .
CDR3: CASSQNSGVQETQYF
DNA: TGTGCCAGCAGCCAAAATTCGGGGGTCCAAGAGACCCAGTACTTC

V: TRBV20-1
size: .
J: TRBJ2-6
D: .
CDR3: CSARDSGRSGANVLTF
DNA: TGCAGTGCTAGAGATTCGGGGCGCTCTGGGGCCAACGTCCTGACTTTC

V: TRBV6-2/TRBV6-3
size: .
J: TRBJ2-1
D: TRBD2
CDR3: CASRRTSHNEQFF
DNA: TGTGCCAGCAGAAGGACTAGCCACAATGAGCAGTTCTTC

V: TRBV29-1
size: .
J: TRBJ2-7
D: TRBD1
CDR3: CSGGTGGPYEQYF
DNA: TGCAGCGGTGGGACAGGGGGCCCCTACGAGCAGTACTTC

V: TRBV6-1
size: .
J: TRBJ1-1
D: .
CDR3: CASSAPRRADTEAFF
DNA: TGTGCCAGCAGTGCCCCTCGCAGGGCTGACACTGAAGCTTTCTTT

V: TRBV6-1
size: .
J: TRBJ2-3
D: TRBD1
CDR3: CASSSNRGLTTSTDTQYF
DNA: TGTGCCAGCAGCTCTAACAGGGGGCTAACAACTAGCACAGATACGCAGTATTTT

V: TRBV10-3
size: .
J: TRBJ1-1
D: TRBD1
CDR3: CAISWDRGGTEAFF
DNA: TGTGCCATCAGTTGGGACAGGGGAGGTACTGAAGCTTTCTTT

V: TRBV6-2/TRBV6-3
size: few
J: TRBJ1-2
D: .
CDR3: CASSYSNAGSYGYTF
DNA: TGTGCCAGCAGTTACTCGAACGCGGGGTCCTATGGCTACACCTTC

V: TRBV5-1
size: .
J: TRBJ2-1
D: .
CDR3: CASSLKSGMDEQFF
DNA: TGCGCCAGCAGCTTGAAAAGTGGGATGGATGAGCAGTTCTTC

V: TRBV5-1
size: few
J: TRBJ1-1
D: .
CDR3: CASRQDAMNTEAFF
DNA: TGCGCCAGCCGACAGGACGCGATGAACACTGAAGCTTTCTTT

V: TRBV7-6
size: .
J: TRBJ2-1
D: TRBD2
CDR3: CASSLTSGSLARGEQFF
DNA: TGTGCCAGCAGCTTGACTAGCGGGAGCCTTGCCCGCGGTGAGCAGTTCTTC

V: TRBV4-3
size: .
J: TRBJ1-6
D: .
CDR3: CASSQDWGGSYNSPLHF
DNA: TGCGCCAGCAGCCAAGACTGGGGGGGGTCCTATAATTCACCCCTCCACTTT

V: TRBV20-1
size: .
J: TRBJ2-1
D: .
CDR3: CSVRGNEQFF
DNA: TGCAGTGTTCGGGGGAATGAGCAGTTCTTC

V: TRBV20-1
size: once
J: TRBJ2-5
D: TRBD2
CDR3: CSARDPSGGPNNEQYF
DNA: TGCAGTGCTAGAGACCCGAGCGGGGGTCCCAACAATGAGCAGTACTTC

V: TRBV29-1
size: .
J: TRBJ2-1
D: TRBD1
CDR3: CSVRRDREQFF
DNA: TGCAGCGTCCGCCGGGACAGGGAGCAGTTCTTC

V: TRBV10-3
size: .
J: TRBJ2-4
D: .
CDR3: CAISESGLAIAKNIQYF
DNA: TGTGCCATCAGTGAGTCTGGGCTAGCAATAGCCAAAAACATTCAGTACTTC

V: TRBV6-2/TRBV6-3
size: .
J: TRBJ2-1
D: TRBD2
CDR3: CASSSGLVIHEQFF
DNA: TGTGCCAGCAGTTCAGGACTAGTAATCCATGAGCAGTTCTTC

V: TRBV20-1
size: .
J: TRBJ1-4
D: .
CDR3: CSARSRGGEKLFF
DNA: TGCAGTGCTAGGTCTAGGGGTGGTGAAAAACTGTTTTTT

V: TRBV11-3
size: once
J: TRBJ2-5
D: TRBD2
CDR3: CASSLVVAGGDVEQYF
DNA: TGTGCCAGCAGCTTAGTGGTAGCGGGGGGGGATGTTGAGCAGTACTTC

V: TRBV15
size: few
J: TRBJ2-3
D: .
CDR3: CATSKRPPGTDTQYF
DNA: TGTGCCACCAGCAAGCGACCTCCCGGCACAGATACGCAGTATTTT